This T cell receptor beta chain was sequenced during a study of T cell responses to AZD1222 COVID-19 vaccine. Assay used: immunoSEQ multiplex PCR; TCRdb lists only in-frame clones, some missing. The repertoire has roughly 120,000 clones, roughly nine tenths of them found once; the top ten carry 8.5% to 10%. CDR1 is SNHLY and CDR2 is FYNNEI in the germline V gene. The CDR3 sequence is 15 residues long. Trimming took off 2 bases at V and 5 bases at J, with 16 bases between the two ends. The chain employs TRBV2 and TRBJ2-7, with TRBD1 as a possible D gene (5 bases). The TCR was taken from an adult in good health. The material was peripheral blood, obtained on day 0 of AZD1222 vaccination. For the CDR3, the DNA is TGTGCCAGCAGTGAACGGCAGGGCCCTCAGGACGAGCAGTACTTC. This gives the protein CASSERQGPQDEQYF. Full variable domain (rest looked up from reference TRBV2 and TRBJ2-7): EPEVTQTPSHQVTQMGQEVILRCVPISNHLYFYWYRQILGQKVEFLVSFYNNEISEKSEIFDDQFSVERPDGSNFTLKIRSTKLEDSAMYFCASSERQGPQDEQYFGPGTRLTVT.